Listed below are T cell receptor beta chains from one sample, sequenced in a study of cytomegalovirus exposure and HLA in healthy donors. Assay used: immunoSEQ multiplex PCR; TCRdb lists only in-frame clones, some missing. Altogether about 120,000 clones are present, 82% being singletons, with the ten largest covering 1.5%. Sequenced: PBMCs. All receptors derive from a woman between 18 and 29 years old in good health and CMV-seronegative. Both conserved end residues are part of each CDR3. Fields, in order: D gene, J gene, clone size, V gene, CDR3 protein, CDR3 DNA. The D gene is left open where the match is weak. Rows give clone size only sometimes, using once, few, many, or a class for an expanded clone.

>.|TRBJ2-5|.|TRBV5-4
CASSLDREETQYF
TGTGCCAGCAGCTTGGACAGGGAAGAGACCCAGTACTTC
>.|TRBJ2-7|.|TRBV4-1
CASSPGVAAYEQYF
TGCGCCAGCAGCCCTGGGGTAGCGGCCTACGAGCAGTACTTC
>.|TRBJ1-1|.|TRBV19
CASSSGGNTEAFF
TGTGCCAGTAGTTCGGGGGGTAACACTGAAGCTTTCTTT
>TRBD2|TRBJ2-7|.|TRBV7-2
CASSTTSGGAFSSYEQYF
TGTGCCAGCAGCACGACTAGCGGGGGGGCCTTCAGCTCCTACGAGCAGTACTTC
>.|TRBJ1-6|.|TRBV2
CASSGALYNSPLHF
TGTGCCAGCAGTGGGGCGTTATATAATTCACCCCTCCACTTT
>.|TRBJ1-2|.|TRBV7-2
CASSLGVERGYGYTF
TGTGCCAGCAGCTTAGGGGTGGAAAGGGGCTATGGCTACACCTTC
>.|TRBJ1-6|.|TRBV25-1
CASSGQVLNSPLHF
TGTGCCAGCAGTGGACAGGTACTTAATTCGCCCCTCCACTTT
>TRBD2|TRBJ2-7|.|TRBV10-3
CAISETAGAPYEQYF
TGTGCCATCAGTGAGACAGCGGGGGCCCCCTACGAGCAGTACTTC
>TRBD1|TRBJ1-1|once|TRBV2
CASSERQGAYTEAFF
TGTGCCAGCAGTGAAAGGCAGGGGGCATATACTGAAGCTTTCTTT
>.|TRBJ2-3|.|TRBV5-8
CASSLAGFDTQYF
TGTGCCAGCAGCTTGGCAGGGTTTGATACGCAGTATTTT
>.|TRBJ2-1|.|TRBV6-6
CASSLQGSYNEQFF
TGTGCCAGCAGTCTTCAGGGATCTTACAATGAGCAGTTCTTC
>.|TRBJ2-3|.|TRBV27
CASLKLKERPTDTQYF
TGTGCCAGCCTCAAACTCAAAGAGCGGCCCACAGATACGCAGTATTTT
>TRBD1|TRBJ1-1|.|TRBV13
CASSLVGDSPEAFF
TGTGCCAGCAGCTTAGTGGGGGACAGTCCTGAAGCTTTCTTT
>.|TRBJ2-1|.|TRBV5-1
CASSYDTEGGNYNEQFF
TGCGCCAGCAGCTATGACACCGAAGGGGGAAATTACAATGAGCAGTTCTTC
>.|TRBJ2-5|.|TRBV10-2
CASSPTGTQETQYF
TGCGCCAGCAGTCCAACAGGGACCCAAGAGACCCAGTACTTC
>.|TRBJ1-2|.|TRBV7-9
CASSGLAENYGYTF
TGTGCCAGCAGCGGGTTAGCAGAAAACTATGGCTACACCTTC
>.|TRBJ2-3|.|TRBV2
CASKGGRGGDTQYF
TGTGCCAGCAAAGGTGGCCGGGGTGGAGATACGCAGTATTTT
>.|TRBJ2-5|.|TRBV6-5
CASSPGTQAQTQYF
TGTGCCAGCAGTCCCGGGACACAGGCCCAGACCCAGTACTTC
>.|TRBJ2-7|.|TRBV7-2
CASRPAGAPGEQYF
TGTGCCAGCCGCCCGGCGGGGGCCCCGGGGGAGCAGTACTTC
>.|TRBJ1-2|once|TRBV11-2
CASSLDFEGGGIAGYTF
TGTGCCAGCAGCTTAGATTTCGAGGGGGGGGGAATCGCTGGCTACACCTTC
>TRBD2|TRBJ2-2|.|TRBV27
CASSISGSPNTGELFF
TGTGCCAGCAGCATTAGCGGGAGCCCGAACACCGGGGAGCTGTTTTTT
>.|TRBJ1-5|.|TRBV7-3
CASSSPQGGASYNGNQPQHF
TGTGCCAGCAGCTCCCCCCAGGGTGGGGCCTCTTATAACGGCAATCAGCCCCAGCATTTT
>TRBD1|TRBJ1-2|.|TRBV5-4
CASSPTGQGRFGYTF
TGTGCCAGCAGCCCAACGGGACAGGGCCGATTTGGCTACACCTTC
>.|TRBJ2-2|once|TRBV7-9
CASSRANTGELFF
TGTGCCAGCAGCCGCGCGAACACCGGGGAGCTGTTTTTT
>.|TRBJ1-1|.|TRBV5-6
CASSLGQVVNTEAFF
TGTGCCAGCAGCTTGGGGCAGGTGGTGAACACTGAAGCTTTCTTT
>.|TRBJ1-2|.|TRBV7-2
CASSLTPGANYGYTF
TGTGCCAGCAGCTTAACCCCAGGCGCTAACTATGGCTACACCTTC
>.|TRBJ1-2|.|TRBV6-1
CASSPGENYGYTF
TGTGCCAGCAGTCCAGGGGAAAACTATGGCTACACCTTC
>TRBD1|TRBJ2-7|.|TRBV5-8
CASSGTAPVGEQYF
TGTGCCAGCAGCGGGACAGCCCCCGTGGGCGAGCAGTACTTC
>TRBD1|TRBJ1-3|.|TRBV4-1
CASSQDQGAYGNTIYF
TGCGCCAGCAGCCAAGATCAGGGGGCTTATGGAAACACCATATATTTT
>.|TRBJ2-1|.|TRBV19
CASSIAGEVNEQFF
TGTGCCAGTAGTATAGCGGGAGAAGTAAATGAGCAGTTCTTC
>.|TRBJ1-2|.|TRBV6-5
CASSRGGEGVGYTF
TGTGCCAGCAGTCGCGGGGGGGAGGGGGTGGGCTACACCTTC
>TRBD1|TRBJ1-5|.|TRBV15
CATSRRTGNNQPQHF
TGTGCCACCAGCAGACGGACAGGGAACAATCAGCCCCAGCATTTT
>.|TRBJ1-5|.|TRBV7-9
CASSLEGGQPQHF
TGTGCCAGCAGCTTAGAGGGGGGGCAGCCCCAGCATTTT